A single sample is the source of the 30 T cell receptor beta chains below, sequenced in a study of CD8 T cells in Susac syndrome. When the RNA was reverse transcribed, random hexamers were used with an input of roughly 0.45 to 1 ug. TCRdb reprocessed the immunoSEQ multiplex PCR reads with MiXCR, giving one entry per CDR3 protein. The profile shows about 240,000 distinct CDR3 sequences, 96% of them singletons. Sequenced sample: CD4+ T cells from PBMCs. These TCRs come from a human donor with Susac syndrome.

The chain couples TRBV20-1 to TRBJ2-1, with TRBD2 matching over 7 bases. The CDR3 extends over 13 amino acids. Germline V gene sequence: CDR1 DFQATT, CDR2 SNEGSKA (reference sequence). V gave up 4 bases and J gave up 7 bases; unmatched junction bases: 7. CDR3 sequence: CSATLREANEQFF. As DNA, the CDR3 is TGCAGTGCTACTCTCCGGGAGGCGAATGAGCAGTTCTTC.

The chain has TRBV6-4 and TRBJ1-5; D is unresolved. The germline V and J ends were trimmed by 4 bases and 5 bases, with 12 bases remaining between them. The germline V gene encodes CDR1 MRHNA and CDR2 SNTAGT. The CDR3 sequence is 14 residues long. CDR3 in amino acids: CASSVLFGHQPQHF. The CDR3 nucleotides read TGTGCCAGCAGTGTTCTCTTCGGTCATCAGCCCCAGCATTTT.

The CDR3 bases are TGTGCCAGCTTACAACAGGGGGCTTGGGGCTACACCTTC. Residues: CASLQQGAWGYTF. This chain connects TRBV12-3 or TRBV12-4 to TRBJ1-2; 9 nucleotides match TRBD1. The CDR3 sequence is 13 residues long. The J segment lost 8 bases and the V segment lost 8 bases, leaving 9 bases of the junction unmatched.

The chain carries TRBV6-5 and TRBJ2-7; the D gene is possibly TRBD2 (5 bases). This CDR3 has 15 amino acids. CDR1 and CDR2 from the germline V gene are MNHEY and SVGAGI. The V end was cut by 0 bases, the J end by 3 bases, with 12 bases between. CDR3 region: CASSYSLASGYEQYF. The CDR3 DNA reads as TGTGCCAGCAGTTACTCGCTAGCATCTGGCTACGAGCAGTACTTC.

The chain employs TRBV5-4 and TRBJ2-1, with 10 positions matching TRBD2. The CDR3 length is 15 residues. With 0 bases clipped from V and 8 bases from J, the junction kept 5 bases outside the gene matches. Germline V lookup: CDR1 SGHNT, CDR2 YYREEE (reference sequence). CDR3 loop: CASSLEASGGHEQFF. The CDR3 region has the DNA TGTGCCAGCAGCTTGGAGGCTAGCGGGGGACATGAGCAGTTCTTC.

The chain recombines TRBV9 with TRBJ2-1; maybe TRBD1 (5 bases). Germline V CDR1 and CDR2: SGDLS, YYNGEE. This CDR3 has 17 residues. The germline V and J ends were trimmed by 4 bases and 5 bases, with 22 bases remaining between them. The CDR3 sequence: CASSTLIWTRGHNEQFF. Here the CDR3 DNA reads TGTGCCAGCAGCACACTTATCTGGACACGAGGCCACAATGAGCAGTTCTTC.

The chain recombines TRBV29-1 with TRBJ2-5, with no clear D. Trimming took off 0 bases at V and 5 bases at J, with 7 bases between the two ends. From germline, CDR1 is SQVTM and CDR2 ANQGSEA. The CDR3 totals 12 residues. The CDR3 here is CSVEDGLETQYF. The CDR3 DNA reads as TGCAGCGTTGAAGACGGGCTCGAGACCCAGTACTTC.

This clonotype was seen a handful of times. At one end the junction does not follow the germline gene, possibly because of a read error. The chain employs TRBV6-1 and TRBJ1-1, with D perhaps TRBD1 (6 bases). The V gene's germline CDR1 is MNHNS and CDR2 SASEGT. This CDR3 has 15 residues. CDR3 nucleotide sequence: TGTGCCATCAGTGAACCTCAGGGGAGCAGAACTGAAGCTTTCTTT. Residues: CAISEPQGSRTEAFF.

The gene calls are TRBV30 and TRBJ2-4; the D gene is possibly TRBD2 (6 bases). The germline V and J ends were trimmed by 0 bases and 0 bases, with 9 bases remaining between them. Germline V gives CDR1 GTSNPN, CDR2 SVGIG (reference sequence). CDR3 size: 15 residues. CDR3 DNA: TGTGCCTGGAGTGTTAGCGGTCTAGCCAAAAACATTCAGTACTTC. Translated, it gives CAWSVSGLAKNIQYF. Looking up the rest from reference TRBV30 and TRBJ2-4 gives the full variable domain: SQTIHQWPATLVQPVGSPLSLECTVEGTSNPNLYWYRQAAGRGLQLLFYSVGIGQISSEVPQNLSASRPQDRQFILSSKKLLLSDSGFYLCAWSVSGLAKNIQYFGAGTRLSVL.

This sequence joins TRBV12-3 or TRBV12-4 and TRBJ1-1; TRBD1 matches at 9 bases. J gave up 5 bases and V 4 bases, and 8 bases lay outside the gene matches. The CDR3 loop spans 15 amino acids. The CDR3 DNA follows: TGTGCCAGCAGTTCATACCAACAGGGGGCGACTGAAGCTTTCTTT. Translated: CASSSYQQGATEAFF.

The chain joins TRBV10-3 to TRBJ1-2, with D unclear. The CDR3 sequence is 16 residues long. From germline, CDR1 is ENHRY and CDR2 SYGVKD. The ends were cut back, 2 bases at V and 7 bases at J, with 20 bases in the middle. CDR3: CAISEKSPGEIGGYTF. In DNA form, the CDR3 reads TGTGCCATCAGTGAGAAGTCCCCCGGGGAAATTGGTGGCTACACCTTC.

This chain joins TRBV20-1 and TRBJ2-6; D is unresolved. V gave up 3 bases and J gave up 3 bases, with 6 bases separating them. The CDR3 spans 13 residues. Germline V gives CDR1 DFQATT, CDR2 SNEGSKA (reference sequence). The CDR3 sequence is CSASLGGANVLTF. Written as DNA, the CDR3 is TGCAGTGCTAGTCTTGGTGGGGCCAACGTCCTGACTTTC.

V and J are TRBV7-9 and TRBJ1-2, with TRBD1 matching over 7 bases. CDR3 length equals 14 residues. V lost 2 bases and J lost 2; bases outside the gene matches: 2. Germline CDR1 and CDR2: SEHNR and FQNEAQ (reference sequence). CDR3 sequence reads: CASSLQGENYGYTF. The CDR3 DNA follows: TGTGCCAGCAGCTTACAGGGGGAGAACTATGGCTACACCTTC.

This chain links TRBV15 with TRBJ2-3; TRBD1 matches at 10 bases. CDR3 length: 17 residues. Trimming cost V 2 bases and J 1 base; bases outside gene matches: 6. From germline, CDR1 is LNHNV and CDR2 YYDKDF (reference sequence). CDR3 sequence reads: CATSRRDRGKGTDTQYF. As DNA, the CDR3 is TGTGCCACCAGCAGACGGGACAGGGGTAAGGGCACAGATACGCAGTATTTT.

The rearrangement uses TRBV14 and TRBJ2-1, with D possibly being TRBD2 (5 bases). The CDR3 is made up of 14 amino acids. Germline assignment: CDR1 SGHDN and CDR2 FVKESK. V was cut by 0 bases and J by 9 bases, with 12 bases left in between. Here the CDR3 reads CASSQESGWGEQFF. CDR3 DNA sequence: TGTGCCAGCAGCCAAGAGAGCGGATGGGGTGAGCAGTTCTTC.

The gene calls are TRBV3-1 and TRBJ2-3; D is undetermined. The CDR3 sequence is 13 residues long. Trimming removed 1 base from V and 4 bases from J, with 6 bases in between. Germline-derived CDR1 and CDR2 are LGHDT and YNNKEL (reference sequence). CDR3 region: CASSQAYPDTQYF. The CDR3 DNA reads TGTGCCAGCAGCCAAGCTTACCCAGATACGCAGTATTTT.

The V and J genes are TRBV28 and TRBJ1-1, with D possibly matching TRBD1 (5 bases). V lost 8 bases and J lost 3, with 13 bases in between. This CDR3 has 13 residues. In germline, CDR1 is MDHEN, CDR2 SYDVKM. Here the CDR3 DNA reads TGTGCCAGCCGGACAACGGCGGACACTGAAGCTTTCTTT. The encoded protein is CASRTTADTEAFF.

The chain links TRBV5-4 to TRBJ2-7; D is perhaps TRBD2 (6 bases). Trimming left V 3 bases short and J 5 bases short, with 15 bases between. The length of the CDR3 is 14 residues. CDR1 is SGHNT and CDR2 is YYREEE in the germline V gene (reference sequence). CDR3 in DNA: TGTGCCAGCAGCTCCTGGACTAATATCCACGAGCAGTACTTC. Protein product: CASSSWTNIHEQYF. Complete variable domain (other parts from reference TRBV5-4 and TRBJ2-7): ETGVTQSPTHLIKTRGQQVTLRCSSQSGHNTVSWYQQALGQGPQFIFQYYREEENGRGNFPPRFSGLQFPNYSSELNVNALELDDSALYLCASSSWTNIHEQYFGPGTRLTVT.

This chain links TRBV30 with TRBJ2-7, with D hard to call. This CDR3 comprises 11 residues. V gave up 3 bases and J gave up 4 bases, with 7 bases separating them. Germline CDR1 is GTSNPN and CDR2 is SVGIG (reference sequence). CDR3 sequence reads: CAWRTDYEQYF. DNA of the CDR3: TGTGCCTGGAGAACGGATTACGAGCAGTACTTC.

The V and J genes are TRBV3-1 and TRBJ2-1; 9 positions agree with TRBD2. In germline, CDR1 is LGHDT, CDR2 YNNKEL (reference sequence). The CDR3 contains 17 residues. V gave up 4 bases and J gave up 0 bases; unmatched junction bases: 7. DNA for the CDR3: TGTGCCAGCAGCCGTCGAGCTAGCGGGGTCTCCTACAATGAGCAGTTCTTC. As protein: CASSRRASGVSYNEQFF.

J is TRBJ2-5 and V is TRBV18; no definite D call. Germline V gives CDR1 KGHSH, CDR2 LQKENI. This CDR3 spans 13 amino acids. Trimming cost V 3 bases and J 5 bases, with 10 bases left between them. The CDR3 DNA follows: TGTGCCAGCTCACCGGGAAACGTGGAGACCCAGTACTTC. It codes for CASSPGNVETQYF.

This clonotype was detected once. The rearrangement joins TRBV29-1 to TRBJ2-5; D is unresolved. The germline gives CDR1 SQVTM, CDR2 ANQGSEA. The CDR3 spans 11 residues. V was cut by 3 bases and J by 2 bases, with 4 bases left in between. The CDR3: CSVEGQETQYF. The CDR3 bases are TGCAGCGTTGAGGGACAAGAGACCCAGTACTTC. Based on the CDR3 plus reference TRBV29-1 and TRBJ2-5, the full variable domain is SAVISQKPSRDICQRGTSLTIQCQVDSQVTMMFWYRQQPGQSLTLIATANQGSEATYESGFVIDKFPISRPNLTFSTLTVSNMSPEDSSIYLCSVEGQETQYFGPGTRLLVL.

V gene TRBV5-1 combines with J gene TRBJ1-2; weak D call: TRBD1 (5 bases). The CDR3 consists of 13 residues. The ends were cut back, 3 bases at V and 4 bases at J, with 10 bases in the middle. Germline V gives CDR1 SGHRS, CDR2 YFSETQ. CDR3 sequence: CASSSRQFYGYTF. The DNA of the CDR3 is TGCGCCAGCAGCTCTCGACAGTTCTATGGCTACACCTTC. The full variable domain, in which reference TRBV5-1 and TRBJ1-2 provide the parts outside the CDR3, is KAGVTQTPRYLIKTRGQQVTLSCSPISGHRSVSWYQQTPGQGLQFLFEYFSETQRNKGNFPGRFSGRQFSNSRSEMNVSTLELGDSALYLCASSSRQFYGYTFGSGTRLTVV.

The chain combines TRBV15 with TRBJ1-2; D remains unclear. This CDR3 has 15 residues. V dropped 4 bases and J dropped 8 bases, with 20 bases sitting between them. CDR1 LNHNV and CDR2 YYDKDF come from the germline V gene (reference sequence). The CDR3, as DNA: TGTGCCACCAGCACCCGACGAACGGCTGGGTACGGCTACACCTTC. This encodes CATSTRRTAGYGYTF.

The chain's CDR3 is CSASTPRRGETYEQYF. The CDR3 DNA follows: TGCAGTGCTAGCACCCCCCGACGGGGGGAGACCTACGAGCAGTACTTC. The rearrangement links TRBV20-1 to TRBJ2-7; 7 bases fit TRBD2. Germline-derived CDR1 and CDR2 are DFQATT and SNEGSKA (reference sequence). Trimming removed 3 bases from V and 2 bases from J; junction bases left unmatched: 13. The CDR3 is 16 residues long.

The chain uses TRBV12-3 or TRBV12-4 and TRBJ2-6; TRBD1 might be the D (6 bases). The CDR3 is 16 residues long. The V end lost 7 bases, the J end lost 0 bases, and 13 bases lay between the germline ends. The CDR3 loop reads CASTNRAISGANVLTF. DNA for the CDR3: TGTGCCAGCACCAACAGGGCCATCTCTGGGGCCAACGTCCTGACTTTC.

This chain uses TRBV18 with TRBJ2-6; D may correspond to TRBD1 or TRBD2 (6 bases each). Germline V gene lookup returns CDR1 KGHSH and CDR2 LQKENI. The CDR3 runs to 17 residues. V lost 3 bases and J 2 bases, leaving 14 bases between the germline ends. The CDR3 loop reads CASSPVRGRTGANVLTF. The CDR3, as DNA: TGTGCCAGCTCACCTGTCCGGGGGCGCACTGGGGCCAACGTCCTGACTTTC.

V is TRBV20-1 and J is TRBJ2-1; D is undetermined. The CDR3 has 13 residues. Trimming took 3 bases from V and 4 from J, leaving 10 bases between them. CDR1 DFQATT and CDR2 SNEGSKA come from the germline V gene (reference sequence). The CDR3 loop reads CSASETKYNEQFF. CDR3 nucleotide sequence: TGCAGTGCTAGTGAGACCAAATACAATGAGCAGTTCTTC.

The genes are TRBV18 and TRBJ2-7; no definite D call. Deletions cut 5 bases from V and 0 bases from J, with 11 bases between. CDR3 size: 14 residues. CDR1 is KGHSH and CDR2 is LQKENI in the germline V gene. CDR3 in DNA: TGTGCCAGCTCATTAACCCCAAGCTCCTACGAGCAGTACTTC. Its translation is CASSLTPSSYEQYF.

The V gene is TRBV29-1, the J gene TRBJ1-2; tentative D call: TRBD1 (5 bases). Germline CDR1 is SQVTM and CDR2 is ANQGSEA. The CDR3 runs to 13 residues. V lost 3 bases and J lost 4, with 12 bases in between. CDR3 amino acids: CSVESLGVYGYTF. Here the CDR3 DNA reads TGCAGCGTTGAGTCTTTGGGGGTCTATGGCTACACCTTC. Full variable domain (rest looked up from reference TRBV29-1 and TRBJ1-2): SAVISQKPSRDICQRGTSLTIQCQVDSQVTMMFWYRQQPGQSLTLIATANQGSEATYESGFVIDKFPISRPNLTFSTLTVSNMSPEDSSIYLCSVESLGVYGYTFGSGTRLTVV.